This T cell receptor beta chain was obtained from a study of T cell changes during pregnancy in multiple sclerosis. The CDR3 loop spans 15 amino acids. V was pared by 4 bases and J by 2 bases, with 14 bases between. In germline, CDR1 is MNHEY, CDR2 SVGAGI. TCRdb's table, derived via immunoSEQ multiplex PCR, lists solely in-frame clones and lacks some. The profile shows over 70,000 clones, around nine tenths of them singletons. The specimen was peripheral blood, collected in the first trimester of pregnancy. The TCR sequence derives from a female donor in good health, enrolled as a control in a pregnancy study. The chain is built from TRBV6-5 and TRBJ2-5; TRBD1 is a possible D gene (6 bases). The CDR3 reads CASSLLGQIQETQYF. CDR3 in DNA: TGTGCCAGCAGTTTATTAGGACAGATACAAGAGACCCAGTACTTC.